Presented here are 23 T cell receptor beta chains from one specimen sequenced in a study of human T cells and chemical hapten exposure. One entry per CDR3 protein results from TCRdb running MiXCR on the RACE reads. Among roughly 380,000 distinct CDR3 sequences listed, approximately 5.1% were seen once. This sample's time point: patch test 1, 2 weeks after DPC sensitization. Treatment given: therapeutic diphenylcyclopropenone sensitization with weekly scalp DPC. The sample was whole blood, taken in connection with sensitization to the hapten diphenylcyclopropenone (DPC). These receptors were taken from a woman in her fifties or sixties with alopecia areata. Some clones in this sample may be carry-over from other donors' samples.

J is TRBJ2-7 and V is TRBV30, with D uncertain. The germline V gene encodes CDR1 GTSNPN and CDR2 SVGIG (reference sequence). CDR3 size: 14 residues. Trimming took 0 bases from V and 2 from J, leaving 11 bases between them. CDR3 sequence: CAWSVPTIAYEQYF. The CDR3 region has the DNA TGTGCCTGGAGTGTTCCCACGATTGCCTACGAGCAGTACTTC.

This clonotype was seen many times. The chain employs TRBV6-1 and TRBJ1-5, with D perhaps matching TRBD1 (5 bases). Germline CDR1 is MNHNS and CDR2 is SASEGT. Trimming removed 3 bases at V and 0 bases at J, with 9 bases between. The CDR3 is made up of 15 amino acids. Here the CDR3 DNA reads TGTGCCAGCAGTGACGACAGTCTTAGCAATCAGCCCCAGCATTTT. It translates to CASSDDSLSNQPQHF.

This clonotype has more than one count but fewer than ten. CDR3 region: CASSQSPAGPYGYTF. CDR3 coding DNA: TGTGCCAGCAGCCAAAGTCCGGCAGGGCCCTATGGCTACACCTTC. This chain joins TRBV3-1 and TRBJ1-2; TRBD1 might be the D (5 bases). Trimming left V 2 bases short and J 4 bases short, with 14 bases between. The germline gives CDR1 LGHDT, CDR2 YNNKEL (reference sequence). The CDR3 extends over 15 amino acids. The full variable domain, its missing parts supplied by reference TRBV3-1 and TRBJ1-2, is DTAVSQTPKYLVTQMGNDKSIKCEQNLGHDTMYWYKQDSKKFLKIMFSYNNKELIINETVPNRFSPKSPDKAHLNLHINSLELGDSAVYFCASSQSPAGPYGYTFGSGTRLTVV.

This clonotype has at least ten counts. This chain connects TRBV6-5 to TRBJ2-7, with 7 nucleotides matching TRBD1. The CDR3 loop spans 15 amino acids. J was trimmed by 0 bases and V by 6 bases; bases with no gene match: 8. Germline V lookup: CDR1 MNHEY, CDR2 SVGAGI. The CDR3 region has the DNA TGTGCCAGCAGCTATTCCCGGGACAGCTCCTACGAGCAGTACTTC. It encodes CASSYSRDSSYEQYF.

This clonotype was seen a few times. The J gene is TRBJ2-3, the V gene TRBV29-1; TRBD2 matches 9 bases. V was clipped by 5 bases and J by 6 bases; unmatched bases: 6. The CDR3 is made up of 13 amino acids. CDR1 SQVTM and CDR2 ANQGSEA come from the germline V gene. The chain's CDR3 is CSVPGLAVDTQYF. The CDR3 bases are TGCAGCGTTCCGGGACTAGCAGTTGATACGCAGTATTTT.

This clonotype has at least ten counts. CDR3 residues: CASAGVGPGANVLTF. The CDR3 DNA reads TGTGCCAGCGCCGGGGTAGGGCCTGGGGCCAACGTCCTGACTTTC. The rearrangement links TRBV3-1 to TRBJ2-6; D may be TRBD2 (5 bases). The V and J ends lost 8 bases and 2 bases respectively, with 13 bases between them. Germline loops: CDR1 LGHDT, CDR2 YNNKEL (reference sequence). This CDR3 has 15 residues.

This clonotype was seen repeatedly, ten times or more. The chain couples TRBV7-9 to TRBJ2-1; D gene uncertain. With 4 bases removed from V and 3 bases from J, the gap between germline ends came to 4 bases. The length of the CDR3 is 12 residues. Germline values: CDR1 SEHNR, CDR2 FQNEAQ (reference sequence). This CDR3 reads CASSSGYNEQFF. The CDR3 nucleotides read TGTGCCAGCAGCTCAGGCTACAATGAGCAGTTCTTC.

This clonotype was detected only a few times. This chain links TRBV15 with TRBJ2-3; D is ambiguous. The CDR3 covers 12 residues. Deletions cut 3 bases from V and 2 bases from J, with 3 bases between. Germline-derived CDR1 and CDR2 are LNHNV and YYDKDF (reference sequence). The CDR3: CATSSDTDTQYF. The CDR3 DNA reads as TGTGCCACCAGCAGCGACACAGATACGCAGTATTTT.

This clonotype has a count of ten or more. This chain uses TRBV7-2 with TRBJ1-1; TRBD1 might be the D (5 bases). The CDR3 covers 15 residues. The V and J ends lost 5 bases and 4 bases respectively, with 17 bases between them. CDR1 and CDR2 from the germline V gene are SGHTA and FQGNSA. The CDR3 nucleotides read TGTGCCAGCAGCACACGAACAGGAGGACGCACTGAAGCTTTCTTT. This encodes CASSTRTGGRTEAFF.

This clonotype has a count of ten or more. The CDR3 bases are TGCAGTGCTAGAGTAACAGAGAAGGTCTATGGCTACACCTTC. Encoded protein: CSARVTEKVYGYTF. The chain links TRBV20-1 to TRBJ1-2; D not certain. Germline CDR1 DFQATT, CDR2 SNEGSKA (reference sequence). V lost 1 base and J lost 4, with 13 bases in between. The length of the CDR3 is 14 residues.

This clonotype was observed at least ten times. The chain has TRBV20-1 and TRBJ1-5, with D unresolved. Trimming took 3 bases from V and 1 from J, leaving 16 bases between them. Germline V gives CDR1 DFQATT, CDR2 SNEGSKA (reference sequence). CDR3 length: 16 amino acids. The CDR3 spells CSARGTGDGSNQPQHF. In DNA form, the CDR3 reads TGCAGTGCTAGGGGTACCGGTGACGGGAGCAATCAGCCCCAGCATTTT.

V is TRBV10-2 and J is TRBJ1-1; D perhaps matches TRBD1 (6 bases). V lost 2 bases and J lost 4, with 8 bases in between. Germline V CDR1 and CDR2: WSHSY, SAAADI. The CDR3 extends over 13 amino acids. The CDR3 spells CASSERGVTEAFF. The CDR3 nucleotides read TGCGCCAGCAGTGAGAGGGGGGTCACTGAAGCTTTCTTT.

This clonotype has a count of ten or more. The V and J genes are TRBV5-1 and TRBJ2-1; D is unresolved. Germline values: CDR1 SGHRS, CDR2 YFSETQ. CDR3 size: 15 residues. V was clipped by 0 bases and J by 0 bases, with 7 bases between them. The CDR3 spells CASSLDWGSYNEQFF. DNA for the CDR3: TGCGCCAGCAGCTTGGACTGGGGCTCCTACAATGAGCAGTTCTTC.

This clonotype was recorded many times. The CDR3 is CASSLSRRDEQYF. The CDR3 nucleotides read TGTGCCAGCAGCTTATCGAGAAGGGACGAGCAGTACTTC. This sequence joins TRBV11-3 and TRBJ2-7; D gene unclear. This CDR3 is 13 amino acids long. From germline, CDR1 is SGHNT and CDR2 YENEEA. Trimming pared 2 bases from V and 5 bases from J, leaving 10 bases between.

Of note for this clonotype: The CDR3 end shows no conserved phenylalanine or tryptophan, and so a read error is likely. The DNA is omitted, as the CDR3 cannot be located on it reliably, and the CDR3 follows TCRdb's listing. The CDR3 loop is CASSLGRPIC. The V call is TRBV7-2, the J call TRBJ2-3; TRBD1, the D gene given by the table, was not confirmed from the DNA. Germline V gives CDR1 SGHTA, CDR2 FQGNSA. The CDR3 extends over 10 residues, inclusive of both ends.

This clonotype was seen ten or more times. This sequence joins TRBV27 and TRBJ2-1, with D perhaps matching TRBD1 or TRBD2 (5 bases each). The ends were cut back, 2 bases at V and 2 bases at J, with 10 bases in the middle. The germline CDR1 and CDR2 sequences are MNHEY and SMNVEV (reference sequence). The CDR3 is made up of 15 amino acids. The CDR3: CASSLGGNPYNEQFF. The CDR3, as DNA: TGTGCCAGCAGTTTAGGGGGTAACCCCTACAATGAGCAGTTCTTC.

This clonotype was seen a handful of times. The chain recombines TRBV2 with TRBJ1-1; D is unclear. This CDR3 comprises 11 residues. Germline CDR1 reads SNHLY; CDR2 reads FYNNEI. The ends were cut back, 6 bases at V and 8 bases at J, with 10 bases in the middle. The CDR3 region has the DNA TGTGCCAGCAGGCTAGTCCGGGAAGCTTTCTTT. Translating it yields CASRLVREAFF.

In its sample, this clonotype was seen many times. The rearrangement joins TRBV7-2 to TRBJ1-4; D is unresolved. This CDR3 is 14 amino acids long. The germline CDR1 and CDR2 sequences are SGHTA and FQGNSA. V lost 1 base and J lost 5, with 8 bases in between. The CDR3 here is CASSLDSWNEKLFF. The CDR3 DNA is TGTGCCAGCAGCTTAGATTCCTGGAATGAAAAACTGTTTTTT.

This clonotype was observed many times. This sequence joins TRBV28 and TRBJ1-3; D unresolved. This CDR3 spans 16 amino acids. The ends were cut back, 3 bases at V and 0 bases at J, with 12 bases in the middle. The germline V gene encodes CDR1 MDHEN and CDR2 SYDVKM. CDR3 in DNA: TGTGCCAGCAGTTTGAACAGAGGCTCCTCTGGAAACACCATATATTTT. Its protein is CASSLNRGSSGNTIYF.

J is TRBJ2-4 and V is TRBV2; 9 bases match TRBD1. Per germline, CDR1 SNHLY and CDR2 FYNNEI. The CDR3 loop spans 13 amino acids. After removal of 7 bases from V and 14 bases from J, the junction contained 12 bases not matched to a gene. DNA for the CDR3: TGTGCCAGCATCCTCGACAGGGGGGCTAAGAAGTACTTC. This sequence encodes CASILDRGAKKYF.

This clonotype was observed at least ten times. As DNA, the CDR3 is TGTGCCAGCAGTCAGAACTCTGGGGCCAACGTCCTGACTTTC. Translation gives CASSQNSGANVLTF. The genes are TRBV6-4 and TRBJ2-6; D is undetermined. Germline CDR1 MRHNA, CDR2 SNTAGT. This CDR3 comprises 14 residues. Trimming stripped 5 bases from V and 0 bases from J, with 5 bases between.

This clonotype was picked up many times. The chain uses TRBV6-5 and TRBJ1-5; possibly TRBD1 for D (5 bases). V was shortened by 6 bases and J by 1 base, with 13 bases between the two germline ends. The CDR3 runs 15 residues. Per the germline V gene, CDR1 is MNHEY and CDR2 is SVGAGI. The CDR3 here is CASSRGPASNQPQHF. The CDR3 region has the DNA TGTGCCAGCAGCCGGGGACCGGCGAGCAATCAGCCCCAGCATTTT.

This clonotype came up once. A much larger clonotype is one base distant, so this may be a read error. The rearrangement links TRBV20-1 to TRBJ2-6; D unclear. The CDR3 loop spans 13 amino acids. The ends were cut back, 6 bases at V and 2 bases at J, with 8 bases in the middle. CDR1 is DFQATT, CDR2 SNEGSKA, per germline (reference sequence). In DNA form, the CDR3 reads TGCAGTGCACGGAGAACTGGGGCCAACGTCCTGACTTTC. This encodes CSARRTGANVLTF.